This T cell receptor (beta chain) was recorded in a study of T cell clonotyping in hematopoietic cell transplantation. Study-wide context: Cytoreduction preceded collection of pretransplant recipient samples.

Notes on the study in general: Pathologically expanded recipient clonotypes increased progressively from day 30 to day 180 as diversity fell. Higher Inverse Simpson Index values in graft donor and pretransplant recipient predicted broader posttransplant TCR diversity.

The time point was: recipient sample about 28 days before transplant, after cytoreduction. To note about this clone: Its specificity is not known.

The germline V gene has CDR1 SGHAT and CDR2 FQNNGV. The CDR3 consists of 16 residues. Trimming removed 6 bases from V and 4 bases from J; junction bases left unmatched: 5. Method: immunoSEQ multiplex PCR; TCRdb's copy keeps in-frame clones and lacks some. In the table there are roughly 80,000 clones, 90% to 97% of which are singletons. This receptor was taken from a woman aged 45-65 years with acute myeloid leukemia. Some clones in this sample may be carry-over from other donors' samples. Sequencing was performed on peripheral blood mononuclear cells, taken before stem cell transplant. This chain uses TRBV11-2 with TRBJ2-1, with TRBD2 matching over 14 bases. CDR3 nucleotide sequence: TGTGCCAGCAGTTCCTGGACTAGCGGGGGGTACAATGAGCAGTTCTTC. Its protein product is CASSSWTSGGYNEQFF. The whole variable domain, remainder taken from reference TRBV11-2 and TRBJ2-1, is EAGVAQSPRYKIIEKRQSVAFWCNPISGHATLYWYQQILGQGPKLLIQFQNNGVVDDSQLPKDRFSAERLKGVDSTLKIQPAKLEDSAVYLCASSSWTSGGYNEQFFGPGTRLTVL.